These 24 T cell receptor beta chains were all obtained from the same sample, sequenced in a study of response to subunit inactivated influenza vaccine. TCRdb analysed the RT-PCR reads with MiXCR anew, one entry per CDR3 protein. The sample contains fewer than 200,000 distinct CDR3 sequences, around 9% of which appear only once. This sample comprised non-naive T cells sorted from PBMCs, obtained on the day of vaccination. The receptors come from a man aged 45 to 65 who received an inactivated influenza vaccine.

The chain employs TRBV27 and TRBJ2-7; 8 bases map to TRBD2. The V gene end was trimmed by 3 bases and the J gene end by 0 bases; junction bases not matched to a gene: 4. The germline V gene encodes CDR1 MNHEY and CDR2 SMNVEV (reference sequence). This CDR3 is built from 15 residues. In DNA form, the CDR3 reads TGTGCCAGCAGTTTTATCGCGGGAGGCTCCTACGAGCAGTACTTC. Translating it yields CASSFIAGGSYEQYF.

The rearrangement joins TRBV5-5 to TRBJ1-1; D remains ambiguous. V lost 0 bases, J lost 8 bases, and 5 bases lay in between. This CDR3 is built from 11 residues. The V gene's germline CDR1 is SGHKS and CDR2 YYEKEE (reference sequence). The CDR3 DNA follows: TGTGCCAGCAGCTTGGAGCAGGAAGCTTTCTTT. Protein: CASSLEQEAFF. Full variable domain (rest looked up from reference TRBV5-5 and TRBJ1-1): DAGVTQSPTHLIKTRGQQVTLRCSPISGHKSVSWYQQVLGQGPQFIFQYYEKEERGRGNFPDRFSARQFPNYSSELNVNALLLGDSALYLCASSLEQEAFFGQGTRLTVV.

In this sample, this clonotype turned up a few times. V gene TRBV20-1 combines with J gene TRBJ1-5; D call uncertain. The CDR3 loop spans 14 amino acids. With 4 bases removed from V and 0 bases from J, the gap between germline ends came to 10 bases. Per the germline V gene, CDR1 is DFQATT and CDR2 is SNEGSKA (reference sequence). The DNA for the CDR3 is TGCAGTGCTAACGAGCCCCTTAGCAATCAGCCCCAGCATTTT. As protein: CSANEPLSNQPQHF.

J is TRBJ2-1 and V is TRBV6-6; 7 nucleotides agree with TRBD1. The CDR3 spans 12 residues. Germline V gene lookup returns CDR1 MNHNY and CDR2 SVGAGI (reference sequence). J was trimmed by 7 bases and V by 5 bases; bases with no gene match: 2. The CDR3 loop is CASSPTGNEQFF. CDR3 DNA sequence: TGTGCCAGCAGTCCGACAGGGAATGAGCAGTTCTTC.

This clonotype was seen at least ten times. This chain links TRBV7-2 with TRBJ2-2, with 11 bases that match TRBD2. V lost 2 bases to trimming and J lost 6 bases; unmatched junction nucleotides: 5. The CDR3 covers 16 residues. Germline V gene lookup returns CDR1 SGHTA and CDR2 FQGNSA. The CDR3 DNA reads TGTGCCAGCAGCTTAATGCTAGCGGGAGGACCCGGGGAGCTGTTTTTT. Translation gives CASSLMLAGGPGELFF.

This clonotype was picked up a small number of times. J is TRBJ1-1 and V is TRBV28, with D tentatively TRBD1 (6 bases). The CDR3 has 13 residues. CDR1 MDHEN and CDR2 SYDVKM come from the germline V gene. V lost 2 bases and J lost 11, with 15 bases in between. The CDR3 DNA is TGTGCCAGCAGTTTACCAGGGGTCGGTCGGGCTTTCTTT. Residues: CASSLPGVGRAFF.

The CDR3 loop is CASSQDSSMNTEAFF. In DNA form, the CDR3 reads TGCGCCAGCAGCCAAGATTCGTCCATGAACACTGAAGCTTTCTTT. This chain joins TRBV4-3 and TRBJ1-1; no firm D call. This CDR3 comprises 15 residues. Trimming pared 0 bases from V and 0 bases from J, leaving 8 bases between. Looked up from germline, CDR1 is LGHNA and CDR2 is YSLEER.

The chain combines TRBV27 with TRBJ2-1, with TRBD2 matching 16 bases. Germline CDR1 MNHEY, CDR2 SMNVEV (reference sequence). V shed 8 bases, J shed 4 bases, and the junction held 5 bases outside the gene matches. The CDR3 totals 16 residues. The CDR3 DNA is TGTGCCAGCCTCGGGACTAGCGGGAGGGCTTACAATGAGCAGTTCTTC. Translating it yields CASLGTSGRAYNEQFF.

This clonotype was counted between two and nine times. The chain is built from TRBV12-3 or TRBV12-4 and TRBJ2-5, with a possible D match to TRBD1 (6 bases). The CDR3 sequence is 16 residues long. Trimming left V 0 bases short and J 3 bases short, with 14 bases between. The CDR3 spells CASSLAAGAMEETQYF. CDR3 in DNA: TGTGCCAGCAGTTTAGCGGCAGGGGCGATGGAAGAGACCCAGTACTTC.

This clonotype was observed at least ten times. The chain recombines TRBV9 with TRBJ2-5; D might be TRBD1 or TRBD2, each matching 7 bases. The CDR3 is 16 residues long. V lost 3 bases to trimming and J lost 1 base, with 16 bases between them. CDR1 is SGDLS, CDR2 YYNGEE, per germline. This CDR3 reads CASSAGGRVRQETQYF. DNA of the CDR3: TGTGCCAGCAGCGCAGGGGGGAGGGTGCGCCAAGAGACCCAGTACTTC.

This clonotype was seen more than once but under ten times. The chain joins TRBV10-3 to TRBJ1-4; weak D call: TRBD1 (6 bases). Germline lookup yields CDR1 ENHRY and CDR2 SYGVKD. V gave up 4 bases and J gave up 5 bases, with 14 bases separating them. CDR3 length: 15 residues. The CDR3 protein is CAISALQGTNEKLFF. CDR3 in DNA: TGTGCCATCAGTGCATTACAGGGTACGAATGAAAAACTGTTTTTT.

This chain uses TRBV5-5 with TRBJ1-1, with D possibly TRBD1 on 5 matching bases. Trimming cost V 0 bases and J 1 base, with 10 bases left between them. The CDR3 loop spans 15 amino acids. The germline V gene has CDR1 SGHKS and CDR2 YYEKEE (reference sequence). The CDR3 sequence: CASSLGVGQNTEAFF. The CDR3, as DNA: TGTGCCAGCAGCTTGGGGGTCGGACAGAACACTGAAGCTTTCTTT.

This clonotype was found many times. The CDR3 bases are TGCAGTGCTAGACGGCTAGCGGGACCCTACGAGCAGTACTTC. It encodes CSARRLAGPYEQYF. This chain uses TRBV20-1 with TRBJ2-7, with TRBD2 identical over 9 bases. Germline V CDR1 and CDR2: DFQATT, SNEGSKA (reference sequence). The length of the CDR3 is 14 residues. J gave up 2 bases and V 2 bases, and 4 bases lay outside the gene matches.

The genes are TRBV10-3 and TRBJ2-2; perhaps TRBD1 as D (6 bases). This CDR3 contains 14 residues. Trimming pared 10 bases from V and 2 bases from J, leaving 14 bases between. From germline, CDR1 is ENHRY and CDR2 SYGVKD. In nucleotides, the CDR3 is TGTGCCACCTGGAAGGGACAAAACACCGGGGAGCTGTTTTTT. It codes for CATWKGQNTGELFF.

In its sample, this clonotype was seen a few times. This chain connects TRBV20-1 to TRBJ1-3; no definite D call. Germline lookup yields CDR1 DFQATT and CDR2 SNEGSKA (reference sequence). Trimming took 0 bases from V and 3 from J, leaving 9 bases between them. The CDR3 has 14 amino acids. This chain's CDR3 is CSARDSDGGNTIYF. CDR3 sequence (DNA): TGCAGTGCTAGAGATTCAGACGGTGGAAACACCATATATTTT.

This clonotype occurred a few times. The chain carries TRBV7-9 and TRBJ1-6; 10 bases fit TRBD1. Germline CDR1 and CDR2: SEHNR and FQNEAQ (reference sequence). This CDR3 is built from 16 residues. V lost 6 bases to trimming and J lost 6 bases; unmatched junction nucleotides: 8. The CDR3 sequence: CASRNYGDRGNSPLHF. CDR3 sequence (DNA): TGTGCCAGCAGAAATTACGGGGACAGGGGTAATTCACCCCTCCACTTT.

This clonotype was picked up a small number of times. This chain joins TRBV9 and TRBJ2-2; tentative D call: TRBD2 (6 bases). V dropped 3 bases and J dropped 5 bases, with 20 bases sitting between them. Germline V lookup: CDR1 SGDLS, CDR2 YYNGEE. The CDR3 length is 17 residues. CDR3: CASSDPQASAKTGELFF. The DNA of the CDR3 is TGTGCCAGCAGCGACCCCCAGGCTAGCGCCAAAACCGGGGAGCTGTTTTTT.

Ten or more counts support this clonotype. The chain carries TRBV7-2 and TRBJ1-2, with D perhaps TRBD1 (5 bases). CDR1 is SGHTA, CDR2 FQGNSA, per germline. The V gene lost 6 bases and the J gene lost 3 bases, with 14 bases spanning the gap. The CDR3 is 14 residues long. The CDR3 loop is CASRPGEYDYGYTF. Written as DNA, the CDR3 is TGTGCCAGCAGGCCGGGGGAGTACGACTATGGCTACACCTTC.

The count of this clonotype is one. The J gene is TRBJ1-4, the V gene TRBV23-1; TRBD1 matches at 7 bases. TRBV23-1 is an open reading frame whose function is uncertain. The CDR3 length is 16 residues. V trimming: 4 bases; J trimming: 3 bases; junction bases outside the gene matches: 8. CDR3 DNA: TGCGCCAGCAGTCGGTCCGCGACAGGGCCTAATGAAAAACTGTTTTTT. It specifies CASSRSATGPNEKLFF.

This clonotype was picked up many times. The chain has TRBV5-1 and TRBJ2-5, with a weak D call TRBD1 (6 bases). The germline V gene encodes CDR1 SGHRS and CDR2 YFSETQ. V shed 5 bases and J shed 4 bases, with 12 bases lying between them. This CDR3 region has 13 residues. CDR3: CASSATGPETQYF. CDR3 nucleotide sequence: TGCGCCAGCAGTGCCACAGGGCCAGAGACCCAGTACTTC.

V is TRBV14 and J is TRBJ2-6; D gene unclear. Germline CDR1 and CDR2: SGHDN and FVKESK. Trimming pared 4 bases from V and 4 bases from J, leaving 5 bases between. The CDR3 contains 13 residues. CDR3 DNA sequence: TGTGCCAGCAGCCCGGCAGGGGCCAACGTCCTGACTTTC. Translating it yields CASSPAGANVLTF. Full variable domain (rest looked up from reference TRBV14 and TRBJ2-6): EAGVTQFPSHSVIEKGQTVTLRCDPISGHDNLYWYRRVMGKEIKFLLHFVKESKQDESGMPNNRFLAERTGGTYSTLKVQPAELEDSGVYFCASSPAGANVLTFGAGSRLTVL.

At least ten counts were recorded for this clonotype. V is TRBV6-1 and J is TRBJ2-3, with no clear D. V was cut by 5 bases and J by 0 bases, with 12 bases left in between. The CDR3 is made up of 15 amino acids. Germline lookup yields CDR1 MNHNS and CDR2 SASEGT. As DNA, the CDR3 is TGTGCCAGCAGTCCGGCAGCACTTAGCACAGATACGCAGTATTTT. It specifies CASSPAALSTDTQYF.

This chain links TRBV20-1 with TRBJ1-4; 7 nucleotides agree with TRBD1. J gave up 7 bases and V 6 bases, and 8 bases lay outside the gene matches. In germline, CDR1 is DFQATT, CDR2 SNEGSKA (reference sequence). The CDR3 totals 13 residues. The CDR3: CSAIGDRVEKLFF. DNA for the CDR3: TGCAGTGCAATAGGCGACAGGGTTGAAAAACTGTTTTTT.

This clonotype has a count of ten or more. CDR3 amino acids: CASRPGANTGELFF. The CDR3 DNA reads as TGTGCCAGCAGACCGGGGGCGAACACCGGGGAGCTGTTTTTT. This chain joins TRBV6-2 or TRBV6-3 and TRBJ2-2; possibly TRBD2 for D (6 bases). The CDR3 covers 14 residues. Per germline, CDR1 MNHEY and CDR2 SVGEGT. Trimming stripped 6 bases from V and 0 bases from J, with 8 bases between.